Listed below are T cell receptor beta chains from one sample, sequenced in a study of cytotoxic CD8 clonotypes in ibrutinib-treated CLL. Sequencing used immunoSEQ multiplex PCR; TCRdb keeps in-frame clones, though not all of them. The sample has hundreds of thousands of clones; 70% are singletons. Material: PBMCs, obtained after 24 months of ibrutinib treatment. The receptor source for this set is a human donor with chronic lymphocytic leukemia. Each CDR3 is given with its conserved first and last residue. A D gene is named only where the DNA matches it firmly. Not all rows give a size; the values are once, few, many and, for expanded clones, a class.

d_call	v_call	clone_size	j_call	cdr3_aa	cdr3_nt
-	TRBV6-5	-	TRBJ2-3	CASSRRTSTDTQYF	TGTGCCAGCAGTCGCCGGACTAGCACAGATACGCAGTATTTT
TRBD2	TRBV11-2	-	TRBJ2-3	CASSPGLAASTDTQYF	TGTGCCAGCAGCCCTGGACTAGCGGCGAGCACAGATACGCAGTATTTT
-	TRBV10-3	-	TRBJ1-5	CAIRSGTNNQPQHF	TGTGCCATCAGGTCCGGGACAAACAATCAGCCCCAGCATTTT
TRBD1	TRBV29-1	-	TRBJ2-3	CSVDRGSDTQYF	TGCAGCGTCGACAGGGGTTCAGATACGCAGTATTTT
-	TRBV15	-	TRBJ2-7	CATSKDTEQYF	TGTGCCACCAGCAAAGACACCGAGCAGTACTTC
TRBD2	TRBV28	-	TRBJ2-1	CASSQPTGTSGTSSYNEQFF	TGTGCCAGCAGCCAACCCACCGGGACTAGCGGGACCAGCTCCTACAATGAGCAGTTCTTC
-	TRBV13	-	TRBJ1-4	CASSLEGGRANEKLFF	TGTGCCAGCAGCTTAGAAGGTGGGAGGGCTAATGAAAAACTGTTTTTT
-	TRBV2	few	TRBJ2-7	CASSGRLAEQYF	TGTGCCAGCAGTGGCAGGTTAGCCGAGCAGTACTTC
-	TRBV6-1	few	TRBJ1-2	CASNERFLVPGTNYGYTF	TGTGCCAGCAATGAACGATTCCTAGTGCCGGGGACTAACTATGGCTACACCTTC
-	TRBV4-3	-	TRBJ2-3	CASSQEGRNTDTQYF	TGCGCCAGCAGCCAAGAAGGCCGAAACACAGATACGCAGTATTTT
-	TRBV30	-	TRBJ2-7	CAWSPEGGSYEQYF	TGTGCCTGGAGCCCCGAGGGGGGCTCCTACGAGCAGTACTTC
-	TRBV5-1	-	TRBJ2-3	CASSPSRRASTDTQYF	TGCGCCAGCAGCCCAAGTCGACGGGCTAGCACAGATACGCAGTATTTT
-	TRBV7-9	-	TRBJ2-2	CASSFSTRAEYTGELFF	TGTGCCAGCAGTTTTTCAACCCGGGCAGAGTACACCGGGGAGCTGTTTTTT
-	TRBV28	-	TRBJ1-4	CASSSSAGSASEKLFF	TGTGCCAGCAGTTCCTCGGCCGGGAGCGCCAGTGAAAAACTATTTTTT
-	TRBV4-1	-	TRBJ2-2	CASSQGITGQRTGELFF	TGCGCCAGCAGCCAAGGGATTACCGGACAGAGGACCGGGGAGCTGTTTTTT
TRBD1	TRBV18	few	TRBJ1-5	CASSPIPGGDQPQHF	TGTGCCAGCTCACCAATTCCAGGGGGGGATCAGCCCCAGCATTTT
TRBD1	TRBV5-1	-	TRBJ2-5	CASSPRDSRPQETQYF	TGCGCCAGCAGCCCTCGGGACAGCAGACCCCAAGAGACCCAGTACTTC
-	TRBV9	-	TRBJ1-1	CASSQAQKNTEAFF	TGTGCCAGCAGCCAAGCTCAGAAGAACACTGAAGCTTTCTTT
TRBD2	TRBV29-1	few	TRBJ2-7	CSVLTTSGKEYF	TGCAGCGTCTTGACGACTAGCGGGAAGGAGTACTTC
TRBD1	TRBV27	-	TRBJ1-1	CASSSRQGEAFF	TGTGCCAGCAGTTCTCGACAGGGGGAAGCTTTCTTT
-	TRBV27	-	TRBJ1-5	CASSLAASNQPQHF	TGTGCCAGCAGTTTAGCTGCTAGCAATCAGCCCCAGCATTTT
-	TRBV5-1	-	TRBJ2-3	CASSQDYTDTQYF	TGCGCCAGCAGCCAGGACTACACAGATACGCAGTATTTT
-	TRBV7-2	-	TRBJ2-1	CASSLVGDSYNEQFF	TGTGCCAGCAGCTTAGTAGGAGATTCCTACAATGAGCAGTTCTTC
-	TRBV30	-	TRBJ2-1	CAWSPYASGNEQFF	TGTGCCTGGAGTCCCTATGCGAGCGGCAATGAGCAGTTCTTC
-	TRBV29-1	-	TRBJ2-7	CSAEGGVGSHEQYF	TGCAGCGCTGAAGGGGGAGTAGGTTCGCACGAGCAGTACTTC
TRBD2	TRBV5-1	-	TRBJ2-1	CASGPTSGIYNEQFF	TGCGCCAGCGGACCGACTAGCGGGATCTACAATGAGCAGTTCTTC
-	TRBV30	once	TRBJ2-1	CAWRAKGRGSYNEQFF	TGTGCCTGGAGGGCCAAAGGGCGTGGCTCCTACAATGAGCAGTTCTTC
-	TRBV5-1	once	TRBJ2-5	CASSLESIRVRETQYF	TGCGCCAGCAGCTTGGAATCGATCAGGGTTAGGGAGACCCAGTACTTC
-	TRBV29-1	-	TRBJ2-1	CSVEDLAGKGDTYNEQFF	TGCAGCGTTGAAGATCTGGCGGGGAAGGGGGATACCTACAATGAGCAGTTCTTC
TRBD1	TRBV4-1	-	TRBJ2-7	CASSQVSTGDGEQYF	TGCGCCAGCAGCCAAGTAAGCACAGGGGATGGCGAGCAGTACTTC
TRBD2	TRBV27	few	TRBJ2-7	CASSLSNLAGEQYF	TGTGCCAGCAGTTTATCCAATTTAGCGGGCGAGCAGTACTTC
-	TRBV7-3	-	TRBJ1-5	CASSLNPGQPQHF	TGTGCCAGCAGCTTAAACCCCGGTCAGCCCCAGCATTTT
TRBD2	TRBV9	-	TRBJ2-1	CASTRGDLYNEQFF	TGTGCCAGCACCCGGGGGGACTTATACAATGAGCAGTTCTTC
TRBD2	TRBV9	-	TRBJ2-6	CASSVDPGGGSGANVLTF	TGTGCCAGCAGCGTAGATCCGGGAGGGGGCTCTGGGGCCAACGTCCTGACTTTC
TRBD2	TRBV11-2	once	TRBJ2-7	CASSPSLPTSGHSYEQYF	TGTGCCAGCAGCCCATCACTCCCGACTAGCGGGCATTCCTACGAGCAGTACTTC
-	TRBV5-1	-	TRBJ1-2	CASSTVASYGQKGGYTF	TGCGCCAGCAGCACGGTGGCCTCTTACGGACAGAAAGGGGGCTACACCTTC
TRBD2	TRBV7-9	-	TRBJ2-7	CASSSRLAGGTYEQYF	TGTGCCAGCAGCTCCAGACTAGCGGGAGGGACCTACGAGCAGTACTTC